The 20 T cell receptor beta chains listed next were all sequenced from one sample in a study of T cells in Graves' hyperthyroidism and ophthalmopathy. TCR beta CDR3 regions were amplified from RNA transcripts. The HTBI primer set drove a first-round RT-PCR of the TCR CDR3. Via MiXCR, TCRdb re-called the multiplex PCR reads, giving one row per CDR3 protein. Here the sample spans 500,000 to 650,000 distinct CDR3 sequences, about 20% being singletons. Sequencing input: blood. These receptors were obtained from a man aged 40-50 years with Graves' ophthalmopathy.

This chain uses TRBV28 with TRBJ1-1; 8 nucleotides match TRBD1. CDR3 length: 13 amino acids. Looked up from germline, CDR1 is MDHEN and CDR2 is SYDVKM. The junction had 5 bases not matched to a gene; V was cut back by 5 bases and J by 6 bases. The CDR3 protein is CASSLSGGPEAFF. The CDR3 bases are TGTGCCAGCAGTCTTTCAGGGGGCCCTGAAGCTTTCTTT.

This clonotype was observed at least ten times. This chain uses TRBV7-9 with TRBJ2-1; TRBD1 or TRBD2 may be the D gene (6 bases each). The CDR3 totals 17 residues. Per germline, CDR1 SEHNR and CDR2 FQNEAQ (reference sequence). Trimming left V 8 bases short and J 0 bases short, with 20 bases between. The CDR3 loop is CASLGGGAGSSYNEQFF. CDR3 DNA sequence: TGTGCCAGCTTAGGAGGGGGTGCAGGGAGCTCCTACAATGAGCAGTTCTTC.

This clonotype was seen more than once but under ten times. The CDR3 loop is CSAQGRLANGEQYF. CDR3 in DNA: TGCAGCGCCCAAGGGCGGCTAGCGAACGGCGAGCAGTACTTC. The gene calls are TRBV29-1 and TRBJ2-7; perhaps TRBD2 as D (6 bases). The CDR3 sequence is 14 residues long. In germline, CDR1 is SQVTM, CDR2 ANQGSEA. V lost 7 bases and J 6 bases, leaving 22 bases between the germline ends.

This clonotype has a handful of counts. The chain employs TRBV5-1 and TRBJ2-1; D not certain. The CDR3 is 14 residues long. Germline V gives CDR1 SGHRS, CDR2 YFSETQ. V was pared by 0 bases and J by 9 bases, with 13 bases between. In DNA, the CDR3 is TGCGCCAGCAGCTTGGACCCCCATGCGATTGAGCAGTTCTTC. Its protein is CASSLDPHAIEQFF.

V usage is TRBV6-2 or TRBV6-3 and J usage is TRBJ2-3, with TRBD2 identical over 9 bases. V lost 6 bases, J lost 2 bases, and 9 bases stayed unmatched. Germline V lookup: CDR1 MNHEY, CDR2 SVGEGT. This CDR3 comprises 16 residues. Written as DNA, the CDR3 is TGTGCCAGCAGCCCTGGGACTAGCCGCTACACAGATACGCAGTATTTT. Its translation is CASSPGTSRYTDTQYF.

This clonotype was detected ten times or more. This chain links TRBV7-9 with TRBJ2-7; D might be TRBD1 or TRBD2, each matching 5 bases. This CDR3 has 16 amino acids. CDR1 is SEHNR, CDR2 FQNEAQ, per germline (reference sequence). Trimming pared 5 bases from V and 6 bases from J, leaving 23 bases between. This chain's CDR3 is CASSAGLGAGAGEQYF. The CDR3 DNA is TGTGCCAGCAGCGCGGGTCTCGGGGCAGGTGCGGGCGAGCAGTACTTC.

As to this clonotype: One end of the junction does not line up with germline, which may come from a read error. This sequence joins TRBV7-9 and TRBJ2-2; 12 nucleotides line up with TRBD2. The CDR3 loop spans 18 amino acids. Germline CDR1 reads SEHNR; CDR2 reads FQNEAQ (reference sequence). In DNA, the CDR3 is TGCGCCAGCAGCCAAGGCAGGACTAGCGGGACTAAATCCGGGGAGCTGTTTTTT. Translation gives CASSQGRTSGTKSGELFF. Variable domain in full (rest from reference TRBV7-9 and TRBJ2-2): DTGVSQNPRHKITKRGQNVTFRCDPISEHNRLYWYRQTLGQGPEFLTYFQNEAQLEKSRLLSDRFSAERPKGSFSTLEIQRTEQGDSAMYLCASSQGRTSGTKSGELFFGEGSRLTVL.

Only a few counts were recorded for this clonotype. The chain has TRBV19 and TRBJ1-1; D not certain. V lost 0 bases and J 1 base, leaving 6 bases between the germline ends. Germline CDR1 and CDR2: LNHDA and SQIVND (reference sequence). CDR3 length: 14 amino acids. The CDR3 DNA is TGTGCCAGTAGTATAGACAGTGCGAACACTGAAGCTTTCTTT. The encoded protein is CASSIDSANTEAFF.

V gene TRBV5-4 combines with J gene TRBJ2-4, with a possible D match to TRBD2 (5 bases). CDR1 is SGHNT, CDR2 YYREEE, per germline (reference sequence). The CDR3 is made up of 14 amino acids. The V end was cut by 4 bases, the J end by 6 bases, with 14 bases between. In DNA form, the CDR3 reads TGTGCCAGCAGCCTACCAGGACGGGGAAACATTCAGTACTTC. Translating it yields CASSLPGRGNIQYF.

The chain is built from TRBV6-1 and TRBJ1-2, with D unclear. This CDR3 has 15 residues. Trimming cost V 3 bases and J 2 bases, with 13 bases left between them. Germline V gene lookup returns CDR1 MNHNS and CDR2 SASEGT. The CDR3 sequence: CASSDVGELNYGYTF. CDR3 nucleotide sequence: TGTGCCAGCAGTGATGTCGGGGAACTAAACTATGGCTACACCTTC.

This chain uses TRBV10-3 with TRBJ2-2; no clear D gene. The CDR3 consists of 13 residues. Germline CDR1 is ENHRY and CDR2 is SYGVKD. The CDR3 DNA reads TGTGCGGTAGGCCCCCTGGCCGGCGGGGAGCTGTTTTTT. It specifies CAVGPLAGGELFF.

V is TRBV4-2 and J is TRBJ2-2; possibly TRBD1 for D (6 bases). The V and J ends lost 0 bases and 5 bases respectively, with 10 bases between them. Germline V lookup: CDR1 LGHNA, CDR2 YNFKEQ. The CDR3 loop spans 15 amino acids. CDR3 residues: CASSQEGARTGELFF. DNA of the CDR3: TGTGCCAGCAGCCAAGAGGGGGCGAGGACCGGGGAGCTGTTTTTT.

This clonotype has ten or more counts. The chain links TRBV7-2 to TRBJ2-7; TRBD2 matches at 9 bases. This CDR3 region has 14 residues. V lost 3 bases and J lost 5; bases outside the gene matches: 5. Germline V CDR1 and CDR2: SGHTA, FQGNSA. CDR3 bases: TGTGCCAGCAGCTTGCTAGCGGGGCACCACGAGCAGTACTTC. This gives the protein CASSLLAGHHEQYF.

This clonotype was seen ten or more times. This chain uses TRBV7-8 with TRBJ2-1; perhaps TRBD2 as D (6 bases). The V and J ends lost 4 bases and 13 bases respectively, with 11 bases between them. CDR1 is SGHVS, CDR2 FQNEAQ, per germline. The CDR3 covers 11 residues. The CDR3 DNA reads TGTGCCAGCAGCTCCGGACTATCACAGTTCTTC. It encodes CASSSGLSQFF. Variable domain in full (rest from reference TRBV7-8 and TRBJ2-1): GAGVSQSPRYKVAKRGQDVALRCDPISGHVSLFWYQQALGQGPEFLTYFQNEAQLDKSGLPSDRFFAERPEGSVSTLKIQRTQQEDSAVYLCASSSGLSQFFGPGTRLTVL.

This clonotype was seen ten or more times. This sequence joins TRBV6-1 and TRBJ2-7; weak D call: TRBD2 (6 bases). Germline CDR1 MNHNS, CDR2 SASEGT. CDR3 length: 13 amino acids. The V and J ends lost 6 bases and 5 bases respectively, with 14 bases between them. The CDR3 protein is CASRNPPGDEQYF. CDR3 in DNA: TGTGCCAGCAGAAATCCCCCGGGGGACGAGCAGTACTTC.

This clonotype has only a few counts. The CDR3 loop is CASSFGEGTDYGYTF. CDR3 coding DNA: TGTGCCAGCAGTTTTGGTGAGGGCACCGACTATGGCTACACCTTC. The chain is built from TRBV12-3 or TRBV12-4 and TRBJ1-2; no clear D. Between the trimmed V and J ends, which lost 3 bases and 3 bases, there was a span of 14 bases. The CDR3 runs 15 residues.

The chain is built from TRBV28 and TRBJ2-3, with D perhaps matching TRBD1 (6 bases). V was cut by 5 bases and J by 2 bases, with 11 bases left in between. The germline V gene has CDR1 MDHEN and CDR2 SYDVKM. This CDR3 has 14 residues. CDR3 protein: CASSRTADTDTQYF. CDR3 nucleotides: TGTGCCAGCAGTAGGACAGCGGACACAGATACGCAGTATTTT.

This clonotype was observed a few times. The chain carries TRBV11-2 and TRBJ2-1; D uncertain. CDR1 is SGHAT and CDR2 is FQNNGV in the germline V gene. The CDR3 is 16 residues long. The V end was cut by 1 base, the J end by 5 bases, with 15 bases between. DNA of the CDR3: TGTGCCAGCAGCTTAGTTCAAGTCAGTAAACACAATGAGCAGTTCTTC. It specifies CASSLVQVSKHNEQFF.

This clonotype was observed a handful of times. The chain recombines TRBV24-1 with TRBJ2-7; no firm D call. The CDR3 length is 15 residues. V was shortened by 1 base and J by 5 bases, with 14 bases between the two germline ends. CDR1 is KGHDR and CDR2 is SFDVKD in the germline V gene. In nucleotides, the CDR3 is TGTGCCACCAGTGATTTCCGACACCTGTCCGACGAGCAGTACTTC. It yields the protein CATSDFRHLSDEQYF.

This chain uses TRBV27 with TRBJ2-4, with D possibly called TRBD1 or TRBD2 (5 bases each). CDR3 size: 14 residues. Between the trimmed V and J ends, which lost 7 bases and 0 bases, there was a span of 10 bases. Germline V lookup: CDR1 MNHEY, CDR2 SMNVEV (reference sequence). The CDR3 sequence: CASIGTGAKNIQYF. CDR3 DNA: TGTGCCAGCATTGGGACGGGAGCCAAAAACATTCAGTACTTC.